These T cell receptor beta chains were read from a single sample in a study of T cell responses to AZD1222 COVID-19 vaccine. Here immunoSEQ multiplex PCR was the method, and the copy in TCRdb shows in-frame clones only, minus some. The table has roughly 190,000 clones, about 92% seen once. This sample comprised peripheral blood, obtained on day 0 of AZD1222 vaccination. These TCRs come from an adult in good health. Each CDR3 is given with its conserved first and last residue. A D gene is named only where the DNA matches it firmly. For some rows the clone size is stated as once, few or many, or as a class when expanded; others skip it.

v_gene	j_gene	abundance	d_gene	CDR3nt	CDR3aa
TRBV19	TRBJ2-1	.	.	TGTGCCAGTCGCTCACAGAACTACAATGAGCAGTTCTTC	CASRSQNYNEQFF
TRBV6-5	TRBJ1-1	.	.	TGTGCCAGCCGCTGGGGCCCGAGGAGGACTGAAGCTTTCTTT	CASRWGPRRTEAFF
TRBV2	TRBJ1-2	.	.	TGTGCCAGCAGCCAAAGGGGAGATGGCTACACCTTC	CASSQRGDGYTF
TRBV14	TRBJ1-1	.	.	TGTGCCAGCAGCCACCCAGCTAACATGAACACTGAAGCTTTCTTT	CASSHPANMNTEAFF
TRBV29-1	TRBJ1-1	.	TRBD1	TGCAGCGTTCGACAGGGAGGGACGGACACTGAAGCTTTCTTT	CSVRQGGTDTEAFF
TRBV10-1	TRBJ2-7	.	.	TGCGCCAGCAGTGAAGGGAATCAGGGGCTCATCTCCTACGAGCAGTACTTC	CASSEGNQGLISYEQYF
TRBV5-1	TRBJ1-5	.	TRBD1	TGCGCCAGCAGCTCACAGGGGGGGAGCAATCAACCCCAGCATTTT	CASSSQGGSNQPQHF
TRBV6-1	TRBJ2-1	.	.	TGTGCCAGCAGTGATTCTAGCCTTGAGCAGTTCTTC	CASSDSSLEQFF
TRBV6-1	TRBJ1-5	.	TRBD1	TGTGCCAGCAGTGCGGGACAGGGACAGCCCCAGCATTTT	CASSAGQGQPQHF
TRBV29-1	TRBJ2-5	once	.	TGCAGCGTTGAGAGGGACATTCGGGAGACCCAGTACTTC	CSVERDIRETQYF
TRBV25-1	TRBJ1-1	.	.	TGTGCCACCAGATCAGGGTTGAACACTGAAGCTTTCTTT	CATRSGLNTEAFF
TRBV27	TRBJ2-1	.	.	TGTGCCACCCGAACAGGGATTCACAATGAGCAGTTCTTC	CATRTGIHNEQFF
TRBV30	TRBJ1-2	.	TRBD1	TGTGCCTGGAGTGGTACCCAGGGGGCGAGGGGCTACACCTTC	CAWSGTQGARGYTF
TRBV2	TRBJ1-1	.	TRBD1	TGTGCCAGCCCGGGGACAGGAAAGAACACTGAAGCTTTCTTT	CASPGTGKNTEAFF
TRBV3-1/TRBV3-2	TRBJ2-7	.	.	TGTGCCAGCAGCCACACCGGTACATACTCCTACGAGCAGTACTTC	CASSHTGTYSYEQYF
TRBV29-1	TRBJ2-3	.	.	TGCAGCGTTGTGGGGACTCCTGGCTCTGGCACAGATACGCAGTATTTT	CSVVGTPGSGTDTQYF
TRBV5-1	TRBJ2-3	.	.	TGCGCCAGCAGCTTGGCGGGAGTAGATACGCAGTATTTT	CASSLAGVDTQYF
TRBV7-9	TRBJ1-1	once	.	TGTGCCAGCAGCTTGTCGGGGACCATGAACACTGAAGCTTTCTTT	CASSLSGTMNTEAFF
TRBV6-5	TRBJ1-3	once	.	TGTGCCAGCCTCGAAAGGAGGGCTGGAAACACCATATATTTT	CASLERRAGNTIYF
TRBV2	TRBJ2-3	.	.	TGTGCCAGCAGTGAAGCGAGGGGCACAGATACGCAGTATTTT	CASSEARGTDTQYF
TRBV27	TRBJ1-2	.	.	TGTGCCAGCAGCCCCACCACTTATTTTGGCTACACCTTC	CASSPTTYFGYTF
TRBV25-1	TRBJ1-4	.	TRBD1	TGTGCCAGCAGTGTAAGACAGGGGTTGGGGTCTAATGAAAAACTGTTTTTT	CASSVRQGLGSNEKLFF
TRBV7-8	TRBJ1-4	.	.	TGTGCCAGCAGCCCCCATCGGGGCACCGAAAAACTGTTTTTT	CASSPHRGTEKLFF
TRBV5-6	TRBJ1-5	.	.	TGTGCCAGCAGCTCACAACTCAAGACCTCTGAAGGGAGCAATCAGCCCCAGCATTTT	CASSSQLKTSEGSNQPQHF
TRBV2	TRBJ2-5	.	TRBD1	TGTGCCAGCAGGAAAACCGGGACAGGGGGCCAAGAGACCCAGTACTTC	CASRKTGTGGQETQYF
TRBV5-1	TRBJ1-1	.	TRBD1	TGCGCCAGCAGCTTATCGACAGGGGGCACTGAAGCTTTCTTT	CASSLSTGGTEAFF
TRBV9	TRBJ2-1	once	TRBD1	TGTGCCAGCAGCGTAGTCGGGACAGGGGGCATAACCTACAATGAGCAGTTCTTC	CASSVVGTGGITYNEQFF
TRBV5-1	TRBJ2-7	.	TRBD2	TGCGCCAGCAGCTGGACTAGCGGGGCACTCTACGAGCAGTACTTC	CASSWTSGALYEQYF
TRBV6-5	TRBJ1-2	.	.	TGTGCCAGCAGTTACTATGGGTCCTATGGCTACACCTTC	CASSYYGSYGYTF
TRBV18	TRBJ1-5	once	.	TGTGCCAGCTCACCACCGGGGGAGCAGCCCCAGCATTTT	CASSPPGEQPQHF
TRBV12-3/TRBV12-4	TRBJ1-5	.	.	TGTGCCAGCACCCGCTCGGCTCAGCCCCAGCATTTT	CASTRSAQPQHF
TRBV7-7	TRBJ1-6	.	.	TGTGCCAGCAGCTTAGAGGGGTCGCGTACCGTGTTCTGGGGTAATTCACCCCTCCACTTT	CASSLEGSRTVFWGNSPLHF
TRBV5-5	TRBJ1-2	.	.	TGTGCCAGCAGCTTCCGGACGGAAAGCTATGGCTACACCTTC	CASSFRTESYGYTF
TRBV19	TRBJ1-2	.	TRBD1	TGTGCCAGTAGTATCGCGGGACAGGGTAACTATGGCTACACCTTC	CASSIAGQGNYGYTF
TRBV11-2	TRBJ1-3	.	.	TGTGCCAGCAGCATACAGGCGCTCTCTGGAAACACCATATATTTT	CASSIQALSGNTIYF
TRBV14	TRBJ2-1	.	.	TGTGCCAGCAGCCACTTAATTAGCTATTCGACCTACAATGAGCAGTTCTTC	CASSHLISYSTYNEQFF
TRBV12-5	TRBJ1-1	.	.	TGTGCTAGTGGTCAAGGATGGGAGAACACTGAAGCTTTCTTT	CASGQGWENTEAFF
TRBV6-6	TRBJ2-1	.	.	TGTGCCAGCAGTCGCCCAGGCAATGAGCAGTTCTTC	CASSRPGNEQFF
TRBV24-1	TRBJ1-5	.	.	TGTGCCACCAGTGGTCCCTGGGGGCCCCAGCATTTT	CATSGPWGPQHF
TRBV7-9	TRBJ1-2	.	.	TGTGCCAGCAGCTCCTCAAACAGGAGACATCCTAACTATGGCTACACCTTC	CASSSSNRRHPNYGYTF
TRBV5-1	TRBJ2-2	.	.	TGCGCCAGCAGTCTGGGGGACATCCCAACTTACACCGGGGAGCTGTTTTTT	CASSLGDIPTYTGELFF
TRBV21-1	TRBJ2-7	.	.	TGTGCCAGCAGCAATCCCGGGAGACCCTACGAGCAGTACTTC	CASSNPGRPYEQYF
TRBV11-2	TRBJ2-3	.	.	TGTGCCAGCTCATTCTCTAGCACAGATACGCAGTATTTT	CASSFSSTDTQYF
TRBV19	TRBJ2-5	.	TRBD2	TGTGCCAGTAGTATGGCTAGCGGGACCCAAGAGACCCAGTACTTC	CASSMASGTQETQYF
TRBV6-5	TRBJ2-2	.	TRBD1	TGTGCCAACCCGGGACAGGGGAACGGGGAGCTGTTTTTT	CANPGQGNGELFF
TRBV3-1/TRBV3-2	TRBJ1-2	.	TRBD1	TGTGCCAGCAGCCAACCCAGGGGGACTATTAACTATGGCTACACCTTC	CASSQPRGTINYGYTF
TRBV19	TRBJ1-4	.	.	TGTGCCAGTAGTTTAGGGGGAACCCTTAATGAAAAACTGTTTTTT	CASSLGGTLNEKLFF